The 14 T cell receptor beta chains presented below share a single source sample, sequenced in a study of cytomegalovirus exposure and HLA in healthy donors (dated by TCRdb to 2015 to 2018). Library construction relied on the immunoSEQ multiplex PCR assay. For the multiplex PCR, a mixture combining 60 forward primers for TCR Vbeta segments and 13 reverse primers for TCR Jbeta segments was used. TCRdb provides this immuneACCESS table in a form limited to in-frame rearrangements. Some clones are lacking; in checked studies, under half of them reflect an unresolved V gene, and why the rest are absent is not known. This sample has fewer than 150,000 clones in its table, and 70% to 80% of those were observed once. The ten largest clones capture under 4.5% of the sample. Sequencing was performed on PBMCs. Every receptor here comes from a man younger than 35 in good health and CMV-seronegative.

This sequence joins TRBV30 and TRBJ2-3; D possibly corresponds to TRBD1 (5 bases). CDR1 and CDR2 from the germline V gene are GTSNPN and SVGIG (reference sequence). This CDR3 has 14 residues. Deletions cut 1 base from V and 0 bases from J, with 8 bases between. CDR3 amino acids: CAWSGTTSTDTQYF. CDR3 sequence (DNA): TGTGCCTGGAGTGGGACAACTAGCACAGATACGCAGTATTTT.

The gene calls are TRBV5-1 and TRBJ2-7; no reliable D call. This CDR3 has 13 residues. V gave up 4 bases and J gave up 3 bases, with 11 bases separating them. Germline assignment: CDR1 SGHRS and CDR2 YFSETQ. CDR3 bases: TGCGCCAGCAGCATCGACACCTACTACGAGCAGTACTTC. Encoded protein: CASSIDTYYEQYF.

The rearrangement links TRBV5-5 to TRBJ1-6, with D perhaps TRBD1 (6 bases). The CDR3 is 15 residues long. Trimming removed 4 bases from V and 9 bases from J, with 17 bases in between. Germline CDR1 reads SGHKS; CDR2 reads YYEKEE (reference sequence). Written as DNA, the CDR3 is TGTGCCAGCAGCAGCCCCACAGGGCAGGTTTCACCCCTCCACTTT. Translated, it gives CASSSPTGQVSPLHF.

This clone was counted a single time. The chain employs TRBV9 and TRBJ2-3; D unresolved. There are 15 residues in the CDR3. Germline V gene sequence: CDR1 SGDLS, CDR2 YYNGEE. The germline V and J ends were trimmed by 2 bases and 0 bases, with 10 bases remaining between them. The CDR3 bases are TGTGCCAGCAGCGTTGGAGTTTCTAGCACAGATACGCAGTATTTT. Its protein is CASSVGVSSTDTQYF.

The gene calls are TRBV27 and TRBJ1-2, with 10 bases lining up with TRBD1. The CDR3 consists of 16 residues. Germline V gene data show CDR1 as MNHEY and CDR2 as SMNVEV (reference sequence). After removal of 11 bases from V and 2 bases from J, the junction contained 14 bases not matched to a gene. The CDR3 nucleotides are TGTGCCTCCCGAGGACAGGGGGACCAAGCCAACTATGGCTACACCTTC. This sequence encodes CASRGQGDQANYGYTF.

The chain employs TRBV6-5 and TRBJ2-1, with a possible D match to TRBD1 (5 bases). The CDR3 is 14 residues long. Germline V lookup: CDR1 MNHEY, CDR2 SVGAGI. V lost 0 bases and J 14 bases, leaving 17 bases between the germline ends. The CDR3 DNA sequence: TGTGCCAGCAGTTACTCGACAGCCCTCCCCCCCGAGTTCTTC. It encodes CASSYSTALPPEFF.

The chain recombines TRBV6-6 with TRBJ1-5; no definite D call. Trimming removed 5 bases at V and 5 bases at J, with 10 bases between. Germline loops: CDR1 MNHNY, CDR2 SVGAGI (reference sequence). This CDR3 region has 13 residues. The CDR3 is CASSRLVYQPQHF. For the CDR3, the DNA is TGTGCCAGCAGTCGACTCGTTTATCAGCCCCAGCATTTT.

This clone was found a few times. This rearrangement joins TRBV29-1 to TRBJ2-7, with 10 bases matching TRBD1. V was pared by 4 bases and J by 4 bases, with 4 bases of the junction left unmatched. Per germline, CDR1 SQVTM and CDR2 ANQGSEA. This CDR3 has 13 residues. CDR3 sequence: CSVGRTGGYEQYF. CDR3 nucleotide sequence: TGCAGCGTTGGTCGGACAGGGGGTTACGAGCAGTACTTC.

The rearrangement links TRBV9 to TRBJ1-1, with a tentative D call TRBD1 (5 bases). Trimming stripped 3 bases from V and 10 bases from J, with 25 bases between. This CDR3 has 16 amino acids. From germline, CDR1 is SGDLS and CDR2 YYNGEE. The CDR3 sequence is CASSARPGRNLGGAFF. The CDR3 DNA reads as TGTGCCAGCAGCGCTCGTCCCGGACGAAACCTCGGGGGAGCTTTCTTT.

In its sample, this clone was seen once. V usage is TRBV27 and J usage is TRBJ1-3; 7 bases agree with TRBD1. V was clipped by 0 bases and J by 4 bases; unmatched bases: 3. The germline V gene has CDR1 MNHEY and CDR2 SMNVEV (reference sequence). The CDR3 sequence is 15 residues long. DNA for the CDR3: TGTGCCAGCAGTTTATCAGGGGGCGAGGGAAACACCATATATTTT. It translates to CASSLSGGEGNTIYF.

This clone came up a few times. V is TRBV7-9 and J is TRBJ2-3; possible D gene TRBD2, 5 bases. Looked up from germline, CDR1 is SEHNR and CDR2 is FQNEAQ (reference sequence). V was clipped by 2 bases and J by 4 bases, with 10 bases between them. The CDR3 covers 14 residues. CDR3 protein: CASSLSVGADTQYF. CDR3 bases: TGTGCCAGCAGCTTAAGCGTCGGGGCAGATACGCAGTATTTT. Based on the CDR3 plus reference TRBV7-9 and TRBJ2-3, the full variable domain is DTGVSQNPRHKITKRGQNVTFRCDPISEHNRLYWYRQTLGQGPEFLTYFQNEAQLEKSRLLSDRFSAERPKGSFSTLEIQRTEQGDSAMYLCASSLSVGADTQYFGPGTRLTVL.

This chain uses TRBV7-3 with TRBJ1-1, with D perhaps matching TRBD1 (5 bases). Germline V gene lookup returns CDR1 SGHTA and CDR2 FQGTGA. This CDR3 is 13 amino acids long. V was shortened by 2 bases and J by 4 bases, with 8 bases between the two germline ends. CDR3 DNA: TGTGCCAGCAGCTTACAGGGAGGCACTGAAGCTTTCTTT. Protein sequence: CASSLQGGTEAFF. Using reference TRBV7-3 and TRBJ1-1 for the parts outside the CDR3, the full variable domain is GAGVSQTPSNKVTEKGKYVELRCDPISGHTALYWYRQSLGQGPEFLIYFQGTGAADDSGLPNDRFFAVRPEGSVSTLKIQRTERGDSAVYLCASSLQGGTEAFFGQGTRLTVV.

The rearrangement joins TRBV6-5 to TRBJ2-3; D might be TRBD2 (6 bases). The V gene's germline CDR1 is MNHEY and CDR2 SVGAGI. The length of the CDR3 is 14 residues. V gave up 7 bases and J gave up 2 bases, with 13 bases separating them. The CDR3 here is CASKRLVITDTQYF. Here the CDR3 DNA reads TGTGCCAGCAAGCGACTAGTTATCACAGATACGCAGTATTTT.

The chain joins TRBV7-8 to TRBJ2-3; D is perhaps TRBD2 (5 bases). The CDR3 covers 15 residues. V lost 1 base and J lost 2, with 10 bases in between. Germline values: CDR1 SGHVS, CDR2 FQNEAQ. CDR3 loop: CASSLVRGFTDTQYF. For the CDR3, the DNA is TGTGCCAGCAGCTTAGTTCGGGGTTTCACAGATACGCAGTATTTT.